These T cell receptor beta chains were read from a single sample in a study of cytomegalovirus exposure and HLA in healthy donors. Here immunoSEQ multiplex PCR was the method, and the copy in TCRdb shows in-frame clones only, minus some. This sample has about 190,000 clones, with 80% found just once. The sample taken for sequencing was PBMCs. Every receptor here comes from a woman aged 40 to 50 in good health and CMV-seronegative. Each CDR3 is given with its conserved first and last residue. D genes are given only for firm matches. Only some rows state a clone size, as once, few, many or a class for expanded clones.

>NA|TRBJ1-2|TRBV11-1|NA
CASSPAGLIGYTF
TGTGCCAGCAGCCCGGCGGGCCTGATCGGCTACACCTTC
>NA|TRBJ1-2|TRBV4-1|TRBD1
CASSQAGTGIYYGYTF
TGCGCCAGCAGCCAGGCCGGGACAGGGATTTACTATGGCTACACCTTC
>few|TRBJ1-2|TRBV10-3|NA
CAISVSEVPPFYGYTF
TGTGCCATCAGTGTGTCTGAGGTCCCACCCTTCTATGGCTACACCTTC
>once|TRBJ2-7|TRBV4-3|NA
CASSQVGGEQYF
TGCGCCAGCAGCCAAGTTGGAGGCGAGCAGTACTTC
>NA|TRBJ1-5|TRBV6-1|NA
CASSVRPGGSNQPQHF
TGTGCCAGCAGTGTACGACCGGGGGGGAGCAATCAGCCCCAGCATTTT
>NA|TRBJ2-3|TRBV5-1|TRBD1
CASSLDRGGDTQYF
TGCGCCAGCAGCCTCGACAGGGGCGGCGATACGCAGTATTTT
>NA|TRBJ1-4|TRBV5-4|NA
CASSRAANEKLFF
TGTGCCAGCAGTCGTGCAGCTAATGAAAAACTGTTTTTT
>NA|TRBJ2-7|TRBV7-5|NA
CVRSLVPLRRGSEQYF
TGTGTCAGAAGCTTAGTTCCACTCCGGCGGGGAAGCGAGCAGTACTTC
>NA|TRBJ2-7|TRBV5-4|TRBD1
CASSGGGQGSYEQYF
TGTGCCAGCAGCGGGGGGGGACAGGGATCCTACGAGCAGTACTTC
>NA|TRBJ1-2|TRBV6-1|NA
CASSPAGSGYTF
TGTGCCAGCAGTCCGGCGGGTAGCGGCTACACCTTC
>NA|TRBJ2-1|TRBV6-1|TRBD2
CASSEGLAPYNEQFF
TGTGCCAGCAGTGAGGGACTAGCGCCCTACAATGAGCAGTTCTTC
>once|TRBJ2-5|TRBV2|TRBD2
CASRIAGGAETQYF
TGTGCCAGCAGGATAGCGGGAGGGGCGGAGACCCAGTACTTC
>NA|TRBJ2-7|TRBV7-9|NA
CASSLGPKQYF
TGTGCCAGCAGCTTAGGGCCAAAGCAGTACTTC
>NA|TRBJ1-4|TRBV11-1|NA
CASSFLDSDNEKLFF
TGTGCCAGCAGCTTCCTGGACAGTGATAATGAAAAACTGTTTTTT
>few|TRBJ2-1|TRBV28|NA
CASSLLAAEQFF
TGTGCCAGCAGTTTACTAGCCGCTGAGCAGTTCTTC
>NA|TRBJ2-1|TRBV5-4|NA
CASSLNQGGGEQFF
TGTGCCAGCAGCTTGAACCAGGGAGGGGGAGAGCAGTTCTTC
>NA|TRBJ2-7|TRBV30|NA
CAWRSPGGYEQYF
TGTGCCTGGAGGTCGCCAGGGGGGTACGAGCAGTACTTC
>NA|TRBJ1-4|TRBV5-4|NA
CASSETVDEKLFF
TGTGCCAGCAGCGAGACAGTTGATGAAAAACTGTTTTTT
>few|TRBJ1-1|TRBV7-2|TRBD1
CASSLGTGVDTEAFF
TGTGCCAGCAGCTTAGGGACAGGGGTAGACACTGAAGCTTTCTTT
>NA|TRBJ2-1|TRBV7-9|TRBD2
CASSLSRRASGYNGQFF
TGTGCCAGCAGCCTGAGTAGGCGGGCTAGCGGTTACAATGGGCAGTTCTTC
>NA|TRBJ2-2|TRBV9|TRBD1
CASSATGAPVTGELFF
TGTGCCAGCAGCGCCACAGGGGCCCCGGTCACCGGGGAGCTGTTTTTT
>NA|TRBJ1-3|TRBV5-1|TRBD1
CASSLDRGSGNTIYF
TGCGCCAGCAGCTTGGACAGGGGCTCTGGAAACACCATATATTTT
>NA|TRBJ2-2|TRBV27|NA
CASRSHGGNTGELFF
TGTGCCAGCCGATCACACGGGGGGAACACCGGGGAGCTGTTTTTT
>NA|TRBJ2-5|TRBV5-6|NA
CASISLKQETQYF
TGTGCCAGCATCTCCCTAAAACAAGAGACCCAGTACTTC
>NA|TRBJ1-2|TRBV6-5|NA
CASSYFPGSYGYTF
TGTGCCAGCAGTTATTTCCCAGGAAGCTATGGCTACACCTTC
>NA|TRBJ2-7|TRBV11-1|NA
CASSLAQGPYEQYF
TGTGCCAGCAGCTTAGCTCAGGGGCCCTACGAGCAGTACTTC
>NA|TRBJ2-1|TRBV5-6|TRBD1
CASGEGAYNEQFF
TGTGCCAGCGGCGAGGGGGCTTACAATGAGCAGTTCTTC
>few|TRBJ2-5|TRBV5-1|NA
CASSSRGQGVGETQYF
TGCGCCAGCAGCTCCCGGGGGCAGGGGGTCGGGGAGACCCAGTACTTC
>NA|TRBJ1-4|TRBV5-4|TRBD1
CASSSGTVTNEKLFF
TGTGCCAGCAGCTCGGGGACAGTGACTAATGAAAAACTGTTTTTT
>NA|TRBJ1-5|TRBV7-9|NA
CASPIKLGQGGYSNQPQHF
TGTGCCAGCCCTATAAAGCTAGGGCAGGGTGGCTATAGCAATCAGCCCCAGCATTTT
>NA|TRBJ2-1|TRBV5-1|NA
CASRLATYNEQFF
TGCGCCAGCCGCCTAGCGACATACAATGAGCAGTTCTTC
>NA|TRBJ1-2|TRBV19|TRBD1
CASSIFQGQGAASYTF
TGTGCCAGTAGCATCTTCCAGGGACAGGGGGCGGCGAGCTACACCTTC
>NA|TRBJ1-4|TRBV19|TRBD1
CASSMAGGEKLFF
TGTGCCAGTAGTATGGCAGGGGGAGAAAAACTGTTTTTT
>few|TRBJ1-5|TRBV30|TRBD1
CAWSVDRVNQPQHF
TGTGCCTGGAGTGTCGACAGGGTGAATCAGCCCCAGCATTTT
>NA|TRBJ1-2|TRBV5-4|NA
CASSPDIDYGYTF
TGTGCCAGCAGCCCAGACATTGATTATGGCTACACCTTC
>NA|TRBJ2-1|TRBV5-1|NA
CASSLGGSAGRNEQFF
TGCGCCAGCAGCTTGGGAGGGAGTGCGGGCCGGAATGAGCAGTTCTTC
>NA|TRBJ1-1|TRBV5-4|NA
CASSLGGAKNTEAFF
TGTGCCAGCAGCTTAGGGGGGGCGAAGAACACTGAAGCTTTCTTT